The TCR beta chain under discussion was sequenced for a study of human T cells and chemical hapten exposure. Germline V gene data show CDR1 as KGHDR and CDR2 as SFDVKD. V dropped 2 bases and J dropped 7; count of bases not matched to a gene: 3. This CDR3 contains 14 residues. Via MiXCR, TCRdb re-called the RACE reads, giving one row per CDR3 protein. The sample yields about 190,000 distinct CDR3 sequences, under 25% seen once. The time point here: patch test 3, about 24 weeks after DPC sensitization. The sample's treatment: therapeutic diphenylcyclopropenone sensitization with weekly scalp DPC. The TCR comes from a woman in her thirties or forties with alopecia areata. Some clones in this sample may be carry-over from other donors' samples. The V gene is TRBV24-1, the J gene TRBJ2-1; 8 bases agree with TRBD2. The specimen comprised whole blood, sampled in connection with sensitization to the hapten diphenylcyclopropenone (DPC). CDR3 coding DNA: TGTGCCACCAGTGATTATAGCGGGGCGAATGAGCAGTTCTTC. Protein sequence: CATSDYSGANEQFF.